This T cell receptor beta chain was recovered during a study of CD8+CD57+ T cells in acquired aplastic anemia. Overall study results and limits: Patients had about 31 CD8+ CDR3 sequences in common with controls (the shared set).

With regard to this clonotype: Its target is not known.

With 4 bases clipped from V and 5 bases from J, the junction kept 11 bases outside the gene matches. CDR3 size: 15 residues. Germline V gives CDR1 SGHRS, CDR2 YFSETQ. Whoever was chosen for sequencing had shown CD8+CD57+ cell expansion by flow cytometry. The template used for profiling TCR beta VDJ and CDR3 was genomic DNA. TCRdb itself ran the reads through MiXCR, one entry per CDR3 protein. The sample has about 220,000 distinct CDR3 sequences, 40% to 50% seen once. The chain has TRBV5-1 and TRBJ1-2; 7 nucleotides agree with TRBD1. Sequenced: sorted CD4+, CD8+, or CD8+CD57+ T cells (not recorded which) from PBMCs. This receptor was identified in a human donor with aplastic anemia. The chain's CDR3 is CASSQETGTEYGYTF. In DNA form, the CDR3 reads TGCGCCAGCAGCCAGGAAACCGGGACAGAGTATGGCTACACCTTC.